The 27 T cell receptor beta chains listed next were all sequenced from one sample in a study of control samples from healthy donors and cancer patients. Generated by immunoSEQ multiplex PCR, the TCRdb table keeps only in-frame clones and is missing some. The profile shows under 450,000 clones, around 90% of them singletons. The specimen was PBMCs. The receptor source for this set is a man aged 35-49 years with head and neck cancer.

The V gene is TRBV30, the J gene TRBJ1-2, with D perhaps TRBD1 (6 bases). V was trimmed by 5 bases and J by 8 bases, leaving 24 bases between them. CDR3 length equals 15 residues. CDR1 is GTSNPN, CDR2 SVGIG, per germline (reference sequence). As DNA, the CDR3 is TGTGCCTGGGGGACCCCGGGATTCGAGGGGGGGGGCTACACCTTC. Amino acids: CAWGTPGFEGGGYTF. Full variable domain (rest looked up from reference TRBV30 and TRBJ1-2): SQTIHQWPATLVQPVGSPLSLECTVEGTSNPNLYWYRQAAGRGLQLLFYSVGIGQISSEVPQNLSASRPQDRQFILSSKKLLLSDSGFYLCAWGTPGFEGGGYTFGSGTRLTVV.

The chain joins TRBV11-3 to TRBJ2-2, with 9 bases aligning to TRBD1. J gave up 4 bases and V 5 bases, and 11 bases lay outside the gene matches. Looked up from germline, CDR1 is SGHNT and CDR2 is YENEEA. This CDR3 is 17 amino acids long. CDR3 loop: CASSKQGARSGTGELFF. Written as DNA, the CDR3 is TGTGCCAGCAGCAAACAGGGGGCTCGTTCAGGCACCGGGGAGCTGTTTTTT.

The CDR3 DNA follows: TGCGCCAGCAGGGACAGGGTAAGAGATTCGGTGTCGCTGCTCAAGAGGGGAGAGACCCAGTACTTC. The encoded protein is CASRDRVRDSVSLLKRGETQYF. V usage is TRBV23-1 and J usage is TRBJ2-5; 8 nucleotides align to TRBD1. TRBV23-1 counts as an open reading frame of uncertain function. V shed 6 bases, J shed 4 bases, and the junction held 31 bases outside the gene matches. The CDR3 sequence is 22 residues long.

This clone occurred a few times. This chain joins TRBV19 and TRBJ1-5, with a weak D call TRBD1 (5 bases). Germline lookup yields CDR1 LNHDA and CDR2 SQIVND (reference sequence). V lost 6 bases, J lost 0 bases, and 12 bases lay in between. There are 15 residues in the CDR3. The CDR3 sequence: CASRRGTHSNQPQHF. The DNA for the CDR3 is TGTGCCAGTAGACGCGGGACCCATAGCAATCAGCCCCAGCATTTT.

The CDR3 sequence: CSAKRADTQYF. The CDR3 bases are TGCAGTGCTAAGAGAGCCGATACGCAGTATTTT. This chain uses TRBV20-1 with TRBJ2-3, with D unresolved. Per germline, CDR1 DFQATT and CDR2 SNEGSKA (reference sequence). The CDR3 runs 11 residues. With 4 bases removed from V and 6 bases from J, the gap between germline ends came to 8 bases.

This chain uses TRBV6-5 with TRBJ1-2; maybe TRBD1 (5 bases). V was cut by 0 bases and J by 2 bases, with 7 bases left in between. There are 14 residues in the CDR3. Germline values: CDR1 MNHEY, CDR2 SVGAGI. The chain's CDR3 is CASSYSGQNYGYTF. CDR3 bases: TGTGCCAGCAGTTACTCCGGACAAAACTATGGCTACACCTTC.

This rearrangement joins TRBV21-1 to TRBJ1-4; the listed D gene, TRBD1, was not tested against the DNA. TRBV21-1 is an annotated pseudogene. The CDR3 has 14 amino acids. The CDR3 region is CASSIEGAFEKLFF. CDR3 in DNA: TGTGCCAGCAGCATAGAGGGGGCCTTCGAAAAACTGTTTTTT.

V gene TRBV28 combines with J gene TRBJ1-1, with no clear D. V lost 1 base to trimming and J lost 11 bases, with 11 bases between them. The CDR3 contains 12 residues. Germline V lookup: CDR1 MDHEN, CDR2 SYDVKM. This chain's CDR3 is CASSLYGREAFF. In nucleotides, the CDR3 is TGTGCCAGCAGTTTATACGGCCGAGAGGCTTTCTTT. Drawing the rest from reference TRBV28 and TRBJ1-1, the complete variable domain is DVKVTQSSRYLVKRTGEKVFLECVQDMDHENMFWYRQDPGLGLRLIYFSYDVKMKEKGDIPEGYSVSREKKERFSLILESASTNQTSMYLCASSLYGREAFFGQGTRLTVV.

The chain recombines TRBV6-2 or TRBV6-3 with TRBJ2-7; D ambiguous. Germline lookup yields CDR1 MNHEY and CDR2 SVGEGT. The CDR3 has 15 residues. The germline V and J ends were trimmed by 4 bases and 3 bases, with 16 bases remaining between them. CDR3 in amino acids: CASSSPARFNYEQYF. In nucleotides, the CDR3 is TGTGCCAGCAGTTCTCCAGCTAGATTCAACTACGAGCAGTACTTC.

The chain couples TRBV12-3 or TRBV12-4 to TRBJ1-4; the match to TRBD1 covers 9 bases. V trimming: 8 bases; J trimming: 8 bases; junction bases outside the gene matches: 3. The CDR3 is made up of 12 amino acids. CDR3 coding DNA: TGTGCCAGCGGGACAGGGCGAGAAAAACTGTTTTTT. Translating gives CASGTGREKLFF.

The chain employs TRBV6-5 and TRBJ2-2; D remains ambiguous. The length of the CDR3 is 14 residues. The V end lost 8 bases, the J end lost 4 bases, and 14 bases lay between the germline ends. In germline, CDR1 is MNHEY, CDR2 SVGAGI. CDR3 region: CASRLSTITGELFF. The CDR3 DNA reads TGTGCCAGCCGCCTGAGCACCATCACCGGGGAGCTGTTTTTT.

This clone was counted a single time. V is TRBV7-9 and J is TRBJ1-3, with D possibly matching TRBD1 (6 bases). V was shortened by 4 bases and J by 3 bases, with 13 bases between the two germline ends. The CDR3 contains 15 residues. Per the germline V gene, CDR1 is SEHNR and CDR2 is FQNEAQ (reference sequence). CDR3 coding DNA: TGTGCCAGCAGCTCCGGGACATCGATTGGAAACACCATATATTTT. Translation: CASSSGTSIGNTIYF.

The chain recombines TRBV19 with TRBJ2-2, with D perhaps TRBD2 (6 bases). Trimming shortened V by 6 bases and J by 1 base, and 12 bases separated the two germline ends. The CDR3 covers 15 residues. The V gene's germline CDR1 is LNHDA and CDR2 SQIVND (reference sequence). Written as DNA, the CDR3 is TGTGCCAGTAGGTCGCGGGGCGGGAACACCGGGGAGCTGTTTTTT. It translates to CASRSRGGNTGELFF.

J is TRBJ1-5 and V is TRBV6-5; 7 nucleotides align to TRBD1. The CDR3 contains 13 residues. With V trimmed by 4 bases and J by 6 bases, 3 bases remained unmatched. CDR1 is MNHEY, CDR2 SVGAGI, per germline. The DNA for the CDR3 is TGTGCCAGCAGTTGGCAGGGGGGTCAGCCCCAGCATTTT. It translates to CASSWQGGQPQHF.

The chain carries TRBV28 and TRBJ2-4; D gene uncertain. Trimming took 2 bases from V and 9 from J, leaving 11 bases between them. CDR1 and CDR2 (germline): MDHEN, SYDVKM. The CDR3 has 13 amino acids. The DNA of the CDR3 is TGTGCCAGCAGTTTAGGGGATTTGGGCATTCAGTACTTC. It specifies CASSLGDLGIQYF.

The chain is built from TRBV6-1 and TRBJ1-1; no clear D. The V gene's germline CDR1 is MNHNS and CDR2 SASEGT. V was shortened by 2 bases and J by 3 bases, with 10 bases between the two germline ends. The CDR3 length is 14 residues. CDR3 protein: CASSEKLGYTEAFF. DNA for the CDR3: TGTGCCAGCAGTGAAAAATTGGGGTACACTGAAGCTTTCTTT.

V gene TRBV19 combines with J gene TRBJ2-2; D is undetermined. This CDR3 contains 14 residues. V lost 5 bases, J lost 4 bases, and 11 bases lay in between. Germline CDR1 LNHDA, CDR2 SQIVND (reference sequence). This CDR3 is CASSVVGGTGELFF. The CDR3, as DNA: TGTGCCAGTAGTGTCGTGGGTGGCACCGGGGAGCTGTTTTTT.

V is TRBV28 and J is TRBJ2-1, with TRBD2 matching over 10 bases. The CDR3 sequence is 16 residues long. Per germline, CDR1 MDHEN and CDR2 SYDVKM. V shed 2 bases and J 5 bases; nucleotides not matched to a gene: 6. The CDR3 is CASSLPTSGVNNEQFF. CDR3 coding DNA: TGTGCCAGCAGTTTACCCACTAGCGGGGTTAACAATGAGCAGTTCTTC.

The chain uses TRBV11-2 and TRBJ2-7, with 8 bases lining up with TRBD1. Germline CDR1 is SGHAT and CDR2 is FQNNGV. V shed 0 bases, J shed 2 bases, and the junction held 0 bases outside the gene matches. The CDR3 length is 14 residues. For the CDR3, the DNA is TGTGCCAGCAGCTTAGACAGGGGGCCCTACGAGCAGTACTTC. Amino acids: CASSLDRGPYEQYF.

The J gene is TRBJ1-2, the V gene TRBV6-6; TRBD1 might be the D (5 bases). CDR3 length: 16 residues. V was shortened by 0 bases and J by 0 bases, with 11 bases between the two germline ends. Germline V CDR1 and CDR2: MNHNY, SVGAGI (reference sequence). The CDR3 coding sequence is TGTGCCAGCAGTTACTCGGGACCGGGAGCTAACTATGGCTACACCTTC. Translation: CASSYSGPGANYGYTF.

The chain carries TRBV4-2 and TRBJ2-3; D is perhaps TRBD2 (5 bases). Germline-derived CDR1 and CDR2 are LGHNA and YNFKEQ. The V end was cut by 1 base, the J end by 4 bases, with 15 bases between. The CDR3 sequence is 16 residues long. The CDR3: CASSQAPGSTSDTQYF. The CDR3 nucleotides read TGTGCCAGCAGCCAAGCTCCGGGATCCACTTCAGATACGCAGTATTTT.

The chain has TRBV28 and TRBJ1-2, with 8 positions matching TRBD1. The V and J ends lost 6 bases and 2 bases, in that order; junction bases with no gene match: 8. The CDR3 runs to 15 residues. Germline assignment: CDR1 MDHEN and CDR2 SYDVKM. Written as DNA, the CDR3 is TGTGCCAGCAGCCATGCCGGGACAGGCAACTATGGCTACACCTTC. Protein sequence: CASSHAGTGNYGYTF.

The V and J genes are TRBV9 and TRBJ2-2; TRBD2 aligns across 12 bases. The junction had 4 bases not matched to a gene; V was cut back by 3 bases and J by 4 bases. This CDR3 spans 16 amino acids. Germline-derived CDR1 and CDR2 are SGDLS and YYNGEE. CDR3 loop: CASSALTSGSTGELFF. CDR3 sequence (DNA): TGTGCCAGCAGCGCCCTGACTAGCGGGAGCACCGGGGAGCTGTTTTTT.

The count of this clone is one. The CDR3 region is CASSLGGASSYEQYF. The CDR3 DNA sequence: TGTGCCAGCAGCTTGGGAGGGGCGTCCTCCTACGAGCAGTACTTC. The chain recombines TRBV5-4 with TRBJ2-7; D tentatively reads TRBD1 or TRBD2 (5 bases each). The V and J ends lost 0 bases and 0 bases respectively, with 10 bases between them. Per germline, CDR1 SGHNT and CDR2 YYREEE (reference sequence). The length of the CDR3 is 15 residues.

The V gene is TRBV7-9, the J gene TRBJ1-5; D call uncertain. The CDR3 covers 15 residues. The germline CDR1 and CDR2 sequences are SEHNR and FQNEAQ (reference sequence). V was clipped by 1 base and J by 0 bases, with 7 bases between them. CDR3 nucleotide sequence: TGTGCCAGCAGCTTAGGGGTGGATAGCAATCAGCCCCAGCATTTT. This translates into CASSLGVDSNQPQHF.

This clone was seen just once. The rearrangement links TRBV5-1 to TRBJ2-3; D is tentatively TRBD1 or TRBD2 (5 bases each). With 3 bases removed from V and 3 bases from J, the gap between germline ends came to 17 bases. Germline CDR1 reads SGHRS; CDR2 reads YFSETQ. The CDR3 is made up of 16 amino acids. Here the CDR3 reads CASSSVRGVRTDTQYF. DNA for the CDR3: TGCGCCAGCAGCTCCGTCCGAGGGGTTCGGACAGATACGCAGTATTTT.

CDR3 region: CASSSPGEYEQYF. The CDR3 DNA is TGTGCCAGCAGCTCGCCGGGGGAATACGAGCAGTACTTC. This sequence joins TRBV5-4 and TRBJ2-7; D possibly corresponds to TRBD2 (6 bases). Trimming stripped 3 bases from V and 4 bases from J, with 11 bases between. CDR3 length: 13 residues. Germline CDR1 is SGHNT and CDR2 is YYREEE (reference sequence).